The 19 T cell receptor beta chains below all came from one sample that was sequenced in a study of human T cells and chemical hapten exposure. Time point reported: pre-sensitization, week 0. The treatment here: therapeutic diphenylcyclopropenone sensitization with weekly scalp DPC. TCRdb re-derived calls from the RACE reads in MiXCR, one entry per CDR3 protein. The sample consists of 62,000 or so distinct CDR3 sequences, about 10% of them appearing once. The sample in question was whole blood, obtained in connection with sensitization to the hapten diphenylcyclopropenone (DPC). The receptors were sampled from a woman between 50 and 59 years old with alopecia areata. Some clones in this sample may be carry-over from other donors' samples.

The chain uses TRBV10-1 and TRBJ1-1, with D possibly being TRBD1 (6 bases). Germline assignment: CDR1 WNHNN and CDR2 SYGVQD (reference sequence). V lost 2 bases to trimming and J lost 5 bases, with 12 bases between them. The CDR3 consists of 14 residues. In DNA, the CDR3 is TGCGCCAGCAGTGAGAGTAAGGGGGGGACTGAAGCTTTCTTT. Translation gives CASSESKGGTEAFF.

In this sample, this clonotype turned up a few times. This chain links TRBV28 with TRBJ1-2, with 7 bases that match TRBD1. Trimming at V came to 8 bases and at J to 6 bases, leaving 12 bases not matched to a gene. The CDR3 is 14 amino acids. Germline values: CDR1 MDHEN, CDR2 SYDVKM. CDR3 residues: CASGESGTVNGYTF. DNA for the CDR3: TGTGCCAGCGGAGAATCCGGGACAGTGAATGGCTACACCTTC.

The rearrangement links TRBV11-2 to TRBJ2-3; D unclear. V was shortened by 2 bases and J by 4 bases, with 4 bases between the two germline ends. In germline, CDR1 is SGHAT, CDR2 FQNNGV. The CDR3 is 12 residues long. This CDR3 reads CASSLSPDTQYF. The CDR3 DNA reads as TGTGCCAGCAGCTTATCCCCAGATACGCAGTATTTT.

The V call is TRBV18, the J call TRBJ2-1; the D gene is possibly TRBD1 (5 bases). CDR3 length: 14 residues. Per the germline V gene, CDR1 is KGHSH and CDR2 is LQKENI. Trimming shortened V by 2 bases and J by 8 bases, and 13 bases separated the two germline ends. The CDR3 sequence: CASSPFQGSYEQFF. The CDR3, as DNA: TGTGCCAGCTCACCATTCCAGGGATCGTATGAGCAGTTCTTC.

This clonotype was picked up many times. The V and J genes are TRBV7-2 and TRBJ2-1; TRBD2 might be the D (6 bases). This CDR3 is built from 12 residues. The V gene's germline CDR1 is SGHTA and CDR2 FQGNSA. The V gene lost 5 bases and the J gene lost 9 bases, with 11 bases spanning the gap. The CDR3 is CASSPLGGEQFF. The CDR3 DNA sequence: TGTGCCAGCAGCCCACTCGGGGGTGAGCAGTTCTTC.

This clonotype was seen ten or more times. The chain recombines TRBV20-1 with TRBJ2-7, with 10 bases identical to TRBD1. V was clipped by 5 bases and J by 3 bases; unmatched bases: 7. The CDR3 totals 14 residues. The germline CDR1 and CDR2 sequences are DFQATT and SNEGSKA (reference sequence). CDR3 in amino acids: CSAFTGDRGYEQYF. The CDR3 bases are TGCAGTGCTTTTACAGGGGACAGGGGCTACGAGCAGTACTTC.

This sequence joins TRBV12-5 and TRBJ2-1, with 8 bases that match TRBD1. Germline lookup yields CDR1 LGHNT and CDR2 FRNRAP. Trimming removed 5 bases from V and 5 bases from J; junction bases left unmatched: 5. The CDR3 length is 14 residues. The CDR3 DNA reads TGTGCTAGTGGTGGGACAGGAGTTAACAATGAGCAGTTCTTC. This codes for CASGGTGVNNEQFF.

The genes are TRBV9 and TRBJ1-1; no clear D gene. This CDR3 spans 13 amino acids. V shed 1 base and J shed 0 bases, with 4 bases lying between them. The germline CDR1 and CDR2 sequences are SGDLS and YYNGEE. CDR3 sequence reads: CASSVKMNTEAFF. The CDR3 region has the DNA TGTGCCAGCAGCGTAAAAATGAACACTGAAGCTTTCTTT.

This clonotype occurred many times. V gene TRBV20-1 combines with J gene TRBJ1-5; D remains unclear. The V gene's germline CDR1 is DFQATT and CDR2 SNEGSKA (reference sequence). Trimming took off 4 bases at V and 5 bases at J, with 6 bases between the two ends. The length of the CDR3 is 11 residues. This CDR3 is CSAMDDQPQHF. The CDR3 DNA follows: TGCAGTGCTATGGACGATCAGCCCCAGCATTTT.

This clonotype was observed at least ten times. The chain's CDR3 is CASSRRDSLGEQYF. As DNA, the CDR3 is TGTGCCAGCAGCCGCCGGGACAGCCTTGGCGAGCAGTACTTC. The chain combines TRBV7-8 with TRBJ2-7; 7 bases line up with TRBD1. This CDR3 region has 14 residues. Germline assignment: CDR1 SGHVS and CDR2 FQNEAQ. The J segment lost 6 bases and the V segment lost 5 bases, leaving 10 bases of the junction unmatched.

This clonotype was counted a few times. This sequence joins TRBV7-2 and TRBJ2-2, with 9 bases that match TRBD1. The CDR3 extends over 15 amino acids. Germline CDR1 is SGHTA and CDR2 is FQGNSA. Trimming cost V 5 bases and J 4 bases; bases outside gene matches: 5. Here the CDR3 reads CASSKGDRATGELFF. The CDR3 bases are TGTGCCAGCAGCAAAGGGGACAGGGCCACCGGGGAGCTGTTTTTT.

There are a few counts of this clonotype. This chain uses TRBV7-9 with TRBJ2-2; 7 nucleotides line up with TRBD1. The CDR3 runs 14 residues. CDR1 is SEHNR and CDR2 is FQNEAQ in the germline V gene (reference sequence). The J segment lost 4 bases and the V segment lost 5 bases, leaving 4 bases of the junction unmatched. The CDR3 spells CASSPNRGTGELFF. The CDR3 DNA reads as TGTGCCAGCAGCCCGAACAGGGGCACCGGGGAGCTGTTTTTT. The variable domain in full, completed from reference TRBV7-9 and TRBJ2-2, reads DTGVSQNPRHKITKRGQNVTFRCDPISEHNRLYWYRQTLGQGPEFLTYFQNEAQLEKSRLLSDRFSAERPKGSFSTLEIQRTEQGDSAMYLCASSPNRGTGELFFGEGSRLTVL.

This clonotype was detected many times. V gene TRBV12-5 combines with J gene TRBJ2-3; D is undetermined. V was pared by 5 bases and J by 2 bases, with 11 bases between. In germline, CDR1 is LGHNT, CDR2 FRNRAP. The CDR3 extends over 14 amino acids. The chain's CDR3 is CASGRPGSTDTQYF. The CDR3 DNA follows: TGTGCTAGTGGTCGCCCCGGTTCCACAGATACGCAGTATTTT.

This clonotype was recorded only once. This rearrangement joins TRBV14 to TRBJ2-1; 12 nucleotides agree with TRBD1. Trimming at V came to 4 bases and at J to 4 bases, leaving 2 bases not matched to a gene. This CDR3 has 15 amino acids. CDR1 and CDR2 from the germline V gene are SGHDN and FVKESK. The CDR3 here is CASSRDRGLYNEQFF. CDR3 in DNA: TGTGCCAGCAGCCGGGACAGGGGGCTTTACAATGAGCAGTTCTTC.

The table lists this clonotype with a few counts. The chain links TRBV6-2 or TRBV6-3 to TRBJ1-6, with 8 bases identical to TRBD1. The J segment lost 8 bases and the V segment lost 6 bases, leaving 3 bases of the junction unmatched. Germline V gives CDR1 MNHEY, CDR2 SVGEGT. The CDR3 length is 13 residues. The CDR3 region is CASSGTGYSPLHF. CDR3 nucleotides: TGTGCCAGCAGCGGGACAGGTTATTCACCCCTCCACTTT.

This clonotype was detected only a few times. The chain has TRBV6-5 and TRBJ2-3; 9 nucleotides match TRBD1. V was clipped by 7 bases and J by 0 bases; unmatched bases: 11. This CDR3 region has 17 residues. Germline V lookup: CDR1 MNHEY, CDR2 SVGAGI. The DNA of the CDR3 is TGTGCCAGCACCAGAACTCACAGGGGGCCTAGCACAGATACGCAGTATTTT. The encoded protein is CASTRTHRGPSTDTQYF.

This clonotype was picked up many times. The genes are TRBV11-2 and TRBJ1-1; 10 bases are a match to TRBD1. V gave up 5 bases and J gave up 5 bases; unmatched junction bases: 2. This CDR3 spans 13 amino acids. CDR1 and CDR2 from the germline V gene are SGHAT and FQNNGV. DNA of the CDR3: TGTGCCAGCAGCGAGGACAGGGGGACTGAAGCTTTCTTT. This sequence encodes CASSEDRGTEAFF.

The CDR3 spells CASSSHGARTGELFF. CDR3 sequence (DNA): TGTGCCAGCAGTTCCCATGGGGCCCGGACCGGGGAGCTGTTTTTT. The chain joins TRBV28 to TRBJ2-2; weak D call: TRBD1 (5 bases). Looked up from germline, CDR1 is MDHEN and CDR2 is SYDVKM. CDR3 size: 15 residues. Trimming cost V 4 bases and J 5 bases, with 14 bases left between them.

This clonotype has ten or more counts. The chain joins TRBV18 to TRBJ2-1; 10 bases map to TRBD2. Germline values: CDR1 KGHSH, CDR2 LQKENI. This CDR3 is built from 16 residues. J lost 4 bases, V lost 1 base, and 4 bases had no gene match. DNA of the CDR3: TGTGCCAGCTCACCACGGACTAGCGGACCATACAATGAGCAGTTCTTC. Its translation: CASSPRTSGPYNEQFF.